The source of this TCR beta chain is a study of blood T cell repertoires in COVID-19. The wider study: Both acute and convalescent COVID-19 samples were obtained from the United States, Italy and Spain. PBMCs, B-cell-depleted T cells, or T cells provided the cDNA or gDNA that made up the material.

In the source study's methods: Reference gene primer amplification yielded estimated nucleated cell counts. The repertoire was sequenced with immunoSEQ multiplex PCR; TCRdb's copy has only in-frame clones and lacks some. V and J calls and clone size come straight from that table; D and trimming were deduced from the DNA. The table includes 80,000 to 95,000 clones, more than 75% detected once. The germline V and J ends were trimmed by 2 bases and 0 bases, with 14 bases remaining between them. Per germline, CDR1 SGHDT and CDR2 YYEEEE. This CDR3 has 16 amino acids. This TCR was sampled from a woman aged 70-85 years with acute or convalescent COVID-19. The J gene is TRBJ1-1, the V gene TRBV5-6; no clear D gene. The sample taken for sequencing was peripheral blood. In nucleotides, the CDR3 is TGTGCCAGCAGCTTAATCCGGAGGAACCTGAACACTGAAGCTTTCTTT. This sequence encodes CASSLIRRNLNTEAFF.